These 25 T cell receptor beta chains originate from one sample sequenced in a study of T-cell reconstitution after alpha-beta-depleted transplantation in children. The library targeted TCRbeta and was prepared with unique molecular identifiers. TCRdb re-derived calls from the PCR reads in MiXCR, one entry per CDR3 protein. In the table there are roughly 420,000 distinct CDR3 sequences, around 15% of which are singletons. The sample in question was PBMCs, mostly from graft donor cells, obtained 360 days after TCRalphabeta/CD19-depleted stem cell transplant. The receptors shown here come from a boy in the first two years of life who had a stem cell transplant for Wiskott-Aldrich syndrome, so the T cells may come from the graft donor.

This clonotype showed up many times. The chain recombines TRBV12-3 or TRBV12-4 with TRBJ2-2; D remains unclear. Trimming removed 2 bases from V and 8 bases from J, with 3 bases in between. The CDR3 length is 11 residues. In nucleotides, the CDR3 is TGTGCCAGCAGTTTATTAGGGGAGCTGTTTTTT. This encodes CASSLLGELFF.

V usage is TRBV2 and J usage is TRBJ2-5, with a tentative D call TRBD1 (6 bases). Trimming removed 3 bases at V and 5 bases at J, with 16 bases between. There are 15 residues in the CDR3. Germline V lookup: CDR1 SNHLY, CDR2 FYNNEI. The CDR3 region is CASSDRGVQGETQYF. The CDR3 DNA reads TGTGCCAGCAGTGACAGGGGAGTCCAAGGGGAGACCCAGTACTTC.

This sequence joins TRBV20-1 and TRBJ1-2, with no clear D. The germline V gene encodes CDR1 DFQATT and CDR2 SNEGSKA (reference sequence). The CDR3 is made up of 11 amino acids. The chain's CDR3 is CRTSASYGYTF. CDR3 DNA: TGCAGGACCTCAGCAAGCTATGGCTACACCTTC.

This clonotype was seen more than once but under ten times. This chain uses TRBV6-5 with TRBJ2-4; D remains ambiguous. Germline V gene data show CDR1 as MNHEY and CDR2 as SVGAGI. V lost 4 bases and J 0 bases, leaving 13 bases between the germline ends. This CDR3 is built from 16 residues. The CDR3 region has the DNA TGTGCCAGCAGTTTATTCGGTACTGGAGCCAAAAACATTCAGTACTTC. Residues: CASSLFGTGAKNIQYF.

This clonotype has only a few counts. The chain couples TRBV20-1 to TRBJ2-5; the D is unclear. CDR3 length: 13 residues. V was pared by 3 bases and J by 1 base, with 9 bases between. The germline CDR1 and CDR2 sequences are DFQATT and SNEGSKA (reference sequence). CDR3 sequence: CSASMGFQETQYF. DNA for the CDR3: TGCAGTGCTAGTATGGGCTTCCAAGAGACCCAGTACTTC.

This clonotype has more than one count but fewer than ten. The CDR3 spells CASSVGRGTDTQYF. The CDR3 region has the DNA TGCGCCAGCAGTGTAGGGAGAGGCACAGATACGCAGTATTTT. This chain joins TRBV4-1 and TRBJ2-3, with a weak D call TRBD2 (5 bases). The CDR3 spans 14 residues. Trimming pared 6 bases from V and 1 base from J, leaving 11 bases between. Germline lookup yields CDR1 MGHRA and CDR2 YSYEKL.

This clonotype was observed at least ten times. The chain is built from TRBV12-3 or TRBV12-4 and TRBJ2-3, with 9 bases fitting TRBD2. The junction had 3 bases not matched to a gene; V was cut back by 6 bases and J by 5 bases. CDR3 length: 13 amino acids. In DNA form, the CDR3 reads TGTGCCAGCAGGCTAGCGGGAAGAGATACGCAGTATTTT. The encoded protein is CASRLAGRDTQYF.

This clonotype has only a few counts. The rearrangement joins TRBV24-1 to TRBJ2-5, with 13 nucleotides matching TRBD2. From germline, CDR1 is KGHDR and CDR2 SFDVKD. This CDR3 region has 18 residues. The junction had 12 bases not matched to a gene; V was cut back by 4 bases and J by 5 bases. The CDR3, as DNA: TGTGCCACCAGTGAACGACCAGGACTAGCGGGAGTATGGGAGACCCAGTACTTC. It is translated as CATSERPGLAGVWETQYF.

The sample holds a few counts of this clonotype. This chain uses TRBV29-1 with TRBJ1-1, with D possibly being TRBD1 (6 bases). V lost 6 bases, J lost 8 bases, and 13 bases lay in between. Germline V gives CDR1 SQVTM, CDR2 ANQGSEA. CDR3 length: 11 amino acids. The CDR3 region is CSVAYDREAFF. CDR3 sequence (DNA): TGCAGCGTCGCTTACGACAGGGAAGCTTTCTTT.

This sequence joins TRBV11-1 and TRBJ2-1; perhaps TRBD2 as D (6 bases). V was shortened by 2 bases and J by 5 bases, with 22 bases between the two germline ends. CDR1 SGHAT and CDR2 FQDESV come from the germline V gene (reference sequence). This CDR3 spans 18 amino acids. CDR3 DNA sequence: TGTGCCAGCAGCTTACCCCCCTCGCCGAAATCGGGGGACAATGAGCAGTTCTTC. Translating it yields CASSLPPSPKSGDNEQFF.

This clonotype was seen more than once but under ten times. The chain has TRBV14 and TRBJ2-5; 11 bases are shared with TRBD2. V gave up 1 base and J gave up 4 bases; unmatched junction bases: 8. This CDR3 has 17 residues. From germline, CDR1 is SGHDN and CDR2 FVKESK. This chain's CDR3 is CASSQGLAGGSRETQYF. As DNA, the CDR3 is TGTGCCAGCAGCCAAGGGCTAGCGGGAGGATCCCGAGAGACCCAGTACTTC.

This sequence joins TRBV24-1 and TRBJ1-1; D is unclear. V gave up 9 bases and J gave up 4 bases, with 14 bases separating them. Germline V gene data show CDR1 as KGHDR and CDR2 as SFDVKD. The CDR3 sequence is 13 residues long. The chain's CDR3 is CATRAPASTEAFF. Here the CDR3 DNA reads TGTGCCACCCGAGCCCCCGCGAGCACTGAAGCTTTCTTT.

This clonotype was seen more than once but under ten times. The rearrangement joins TRBV7-9 to TRBJ2-1; no clear D gene. The V gene lost 6 bases and the J gene lost 5 bases, with 8 bases spanning the gap. CDR3 length equals 12 residues. Germline V gene data show CDR1 as SEHNR and CDR2 as FQNEAQ (reference sequence). This CDR3 reads CASSYPHNEQFF. CDR3 in DNA: TGTGCCAGCAGTTACCCTCACAATGAGCAGTTCTTC. The variable domain in full, with the rest retrieved from reference TRBV7-9 and TRBJ2-1, is DTGVSQNPRHKITKRGQNVTFRCDPISEHNRLYWYRQTLGQGPEFLTYFQNEAQLEKSRLLSDRFSAERPKGSFSTLEIQRTEQGDSAMYLCASSYPHNEQFFGPGTRLTVL.

The rearrangement uses TRBV19 and TRBJ2-2; unclear D gene. The CDR3 is 12 residues long. Germline CDR1 reads LNHDA; CDR2 reads SQIVND (reference sequence). V was trimmed by 4 bases and J by 5 bases, leaving 5 bases between them. CDR3 protein: CASSTDTGELFF. CDR3 DNA: TGTGCCAGTAGTACAGATACCGGGGAGCTGTTTTTT.

This clonotype appeared a few times. The rearrangement uses TRBV14 and TRBJ2-2; 12 bases map to TRBD2. The ends lost 4 bases at V and 7 bases at J; junction bases unmatched: 4. This CDR3 comprises 15 residues. From germline, CDR1 is SGHDN and CDR2 FVKESK. In DNA form, the CDR3 reads TGTGCCAGCAGCCCGACTAGCGGGAGACTCGGGGAGCTGTTTTTT. It specifies CASSPTSGRLGELFF.

The V call is TRBV4-1, the J call TRBJ2-1; D gene ambiguous. This CDR3 comprises 12 residues. Germline V CDR1 and CDR2: MGHRA, YSYEKL. V was clipped by 1 base and J by 5 bases, with 3 bases between them. In nucleotides, the CDR3 is TGCGCCAGCAGCCAAGGGCACAATGAGCAGTTCTTC. It codes for CASSQGHNEQFF.

The chain employs TRBV11-2 and TRBJ2-5, with 8 bases fitting TRBD1. The germline V gene has CDR1 SGHAT and CDR2 FQNNGV. Germline trimming cut 3 bases from V and 6 bases from J; bases unmatched to any gene: 3. The CDR3 is 13 amino acids. The CDR3, as DNA: TGTGCCAGCAGCTTTCGACAGGGGCAGACCCAGTACTTC. Encoded protein: CASSFRQGQTQYF.

This clonotype was detected a few times. The rearrangement links TRBV5-1 to TRBJ1-5; maybe TRBD1 (6 bases). Germline V gene lookup returns CDR1 SGHRS and CDR2 YFSETQ. V gave up 0 bases and J gave up 0 bases, with 13 bases separating them. The CDR3 has 17 amino acids. The CDR3 here is CASSLAPTGYSNQPQHF. The CDR3 nucleotides are TGCGCCAGCAGCTTGGCCCCGACAGGTTATAGCAATCAGCCCCAGCATTTT.

V and J are TRBV19 and TRBJ2-5, with 8 bases identical to TRBD1. The germline V gene encodes CDR1 LNHDA and CDR2 SQIVND (reference sequence). This CDR3 region has 16 residues. Germline trimming cut 3 bases from V and 4 bases from J; bases unmatched to any gene: 10. CDR3 nucleotides: TGTGCCAGTAGTATCGACAGGGGCCCGTCCCTAGAGACCCAGTACTTC. It is translated as CASSIDRGPSLETQYF. Together with reference TRBV19 and TRBJ2-5, the CDR3 gives the full variable domain: DGGITQSPKYLFRKEGQNVTLSCEQNLNHDAMYWYRQDPGQGLRLIYYSQIVNDFQKGDIAEGYSVSREKKESFPLTVTSAQKNPTAFYLCASSIDRGPSLETQYFGPGTRLLVL.

This clonotype has more than one count but fewer than ten. This sequence joins TRBV13 and TRBJ1-1; D unclear. CDR1 PRHDT and CDR2 FYEKMQ come from the germline V gene (reference sequence). There are 10 residues in the CDR3. V was clipped by 8 bases and J by 7 bases, with 8 bases between them. The CDR3 spells CASPPGEAFF. The CDR3 bases are TGTGCCAGCCCGCCGGGTGAAGCTTTCTTT. The full variable domain, rest sourced from reference TRBV13 and TRBJ1-1, is AAGVIQSPRHLIKEKRETATLKCYPIPRHDTVYWYQQGPGQDPQFLISFYEKMQSDKGSIPDRFSAQQFSDYHSELNMSSLELGDSALYFCASPPGEAFFGQGTRLTVV.

This clonotype was seen a few times. The V and J genes are TRBV6-5 and TRBJ2-7; 11 positions match TRBD2. The CDR3 is made up of 15 amino acids. CDR1 is MNHEY and CDR2 is SVGAGI in the germline V gene. J gave up 5 bases and V 2 bases, and 5 bases lay outside the gene matches. This CDR3 is CASSYGLAGWHEQYF. The DNA for the CDR3 is TGTGCCAGCAGTTACGGACTAGCGGGCTGGCACGAGCAGTACTTC.

The V call is TRBV5-1, the J call TRBJ1-5, with a tentative D call TRBD1 (5 bases). The CDR3 has 14 residues. Trimming took off 2 bases at V and 7 bases at J, with 13 bases between the two ends. Germline V gene lookup returns CDR1 SGHRS and CDR2 YFSETQ. CDR3 residues: CASSLTGTEQPQHF. The DNA for the CDR3 is TGCGCCAGCAGCTTAACCGGGACGGAGCAGCCCCAGCATTTT.

This clonotype was seen a few times. This chain links TRBV12-3 or TRBV12-4 with TRBJ1-1, with D hard to call. CDR3 length equals 13 residues. V was shortened by 6 bases and J by 2 bases, with 10 bases between the two germline ends. CDR3 nucleotide sequence: TGTGCCAGCAGGGGGAAGAGAAACACTGAAGCTTTCTTT. It translates to CASRGKRNTEAFF.

The chain combines TRBV10-3 with TRBJ2-1, with 8 bases identical to TRBD2. Germline V gene data show CDR1 as ENHRY and CDR2 as SYGVKD. The V gene end was trimmed by 2 bases and the J gene end by 2 bases; junction bases not matched to a gene: 5. The CDR3 is 16 residues long. The CDR3: CAISETLSGTYNEQFF. The DNA for the CDR3 is TGTGCCATCAGTGAGACCCTTAGCGGGACCTACAATGAGCAGTTCTTC.

This chain links TRBV7-9 with TRBJ1-1; no reliable D call. Per the germline V gene, CDR1 is SEHNR and CDR2 is FQNEAQ (reference sequence). Trimming shortened V by 2 bases and J by 6 bases, and 7 bases separated the two germline ends. The CDR3 has 12 residues. This CDR3 reads CASSLPGAEAFF. In DNA, the CDR3 is TGTGCCAGCAGCTTACCAGGCGCTGAAGCTTTCTTT.